Described below is a single T cell receptor (beta chain) sequence and its context. What it recognizes is unknown. This CDR3 spans 16 amino acids. V lost 4 bases, J lost 5 bases, and 21 bases lay in between. Germline V gene sequence: CDR1 MNHEY, CDR2 SMNVEV (reference sequence). The entry originates in a study of T-cell memory formation after mild COVID-19. Study context: TCR clusters were mostly donor specific. Study-wide findings and caveats: Contracting clones from day 15 to 85 showed balanced CD4/CD8; later expanders favored CD4+. Contracting CD4+ clones sat mainly in CM and EM; CD8+ in EMRA.

Constant-segment-primed 5'RACE gave TCR alpha and TCR beta cDNA libraries with sample barcodes and UMIs. TCRdb used MiXCR to reprocess the 5' RACE reads, holding one entry per CDR3 protein. The sample consists of 550,000 to 600,000 distinct CDR3 sequences, roughly 17% of them appearing once. The TCR sequence derives from an adult woman who had mild COVID-19 (a few samples of this study predate the infection). Cell type and time point are not known. Sequencing input: PBMCs or a T cell subset sorted from them (not recorded which). The chain couples TRBV27 to TRBJ2-7; D might be TRBD2 (9 bases). CDR3 sequence: CASSSQGAGGRHEQYF. CDR3 DNA: TGTGCCAGCAGTTCCCAGGGGGCGGGAGGGCGACACGAGCAGTACTTC.